Below, 7 T cell receptor beta chains from the same sample are listed, as sequenced in a study of CD8 T cells in ankylosing spondylitis. TCRdb independently ran MiXCR on the 5' RACE reads; one entry per CDR3 protein. The table includes some 800,000 distinct CDR3 sequences, approximately 12% detected once. No antigen has been identified for these receptors. Notes on the study in general: Seemingly characteristic of ankylosing spondylitis blood was a TCR beta motif consisting of roughly 8 highly homologous variants.

Sample: blood, either unsorted or a sorted T cell fraction (not recorded which). Receptor source: a male donor with ankylosing spondylitis.

This clonotype was found many times. The chain carries TRBV7-6 and TRBJ2-3; TRBD2 aligns across 8 bases. The germline V gene has CDR1 SGHVS and CDR2 FNYEAQ. The ends lost 2 bases at V and 4 bases at J; junction bases unmatched: 5. CDR3 length: 15 amino acids. CDR3 coding DNA: TGTGCCAGCAGCTTAAGCGGGAGCAGTCCAGATACGCAGTATTTT. It encodes CASSLSGSSPDTQYF. Complete variable domain (other parts from reference TRBV7-6 and TRBJ2-3): GAGVSQSPRYKVTKRGQDVALRCDPISGHVSLYWYRQALGQGPEFLTYFNYEAQQDKSGLPNDRFSAERPEGSISTLTIQRTEQRDSAMYRCASSLSGSSPDTQYFGPGTRLTVL.

This clonotype was observed a few times. V usage is TRBV20-1 and J usage is TRBJ2-1; D is perhaps TRBD2 (6 bases). Trimming left V 2 bases short and J 10 bases short, with 12 bases between. This CDR3 region has 12 residues. Germline-derived CDR1 and CDR2 are DFQATT and SNEGSKA (reference sequence). DNA for the CDR3: TGCAGTGCTAGATCGACTAGACTAGAGCAGTTCTTC. Amino acid sequence: CSARSTRLEQFF.

The table lists this clonotype with many counts. This chain links TRBV29-1 with TRBJ2-1, with TRBD1 matching 7 bases. Looked up from germline, CDR1 is SQVTM and CDR2 is ANQGSEA. Trimming cost V 4 bases and J 4 bases; bases outside gene matches: 7. The length of the CDR3 is 14 residues. CDR3 loop: CSVGGQVIYNEQFF. Here the CDR3 DNA reads TGCAGCGTTGGAGGACAGGTCATATACAATGAGCAGTTCTTC.

The chain recombines TRBV5-1 with TRBJ2-5, with D unclear. This CDR3 contains 15 residues. Germline CDR1 reads SGHRS; CDR2 reads YFSETQ. V lost 1 base and J lost 3, with 13 bases in between. CDR3 amino acids: CASSLLALREETQYF. The CDR3 DNA reads TGCGCCAGCAGCTTGCTCGCGCTTCGGGAAGAGACCCAGTACTTC.

The rearrangement links TRBV7-2 to TRBJ1-4; D ambiguous. CDR1 is SGHTA, CDR2 FQGNSA, per germline. The CDR3 runs to 12 residues. Trimming took off 2 bases at V and 6 bases at J, with 4 bases between the two ends. CDR3 DNA sequence: TGTGCCAGCAGCTTAATGGATGAAAAACTGTTTTTT. This gives the protein CASSLMDEKLFF.

The V and J genes are TRBV6-2 or TRBV6-3 and TRBJ2-1; D assignment may be TRBD1 or TRBD2 (5 bases each). V lost 5 bases and J 3 bases, leaving 11 bases between the germline ends. The CDR3 covers 14 residues. Germline-derived CDR1 and CDR2 are MNHEY and SVGEGT. The DNA for the CDR3 is TGTGCCAGCAGTGCAAGAGGGGACTACAATGAGCAGTTCTTC. It encodes CASSARGDYNEQFF.

The V call is TRBV5-1, the J call TRBJ2-2; TRBD2 matches 7 bases. The CDR3 loop spans 17 amino acids. With V trimmed by 6 bases and J by 5 bases, 16 bases remained unmatched. Germline V gene lookup returns CDR1 SGHRS and CDR2 YFSETQ. The CDR3 bases are TGCGCCAGCAACTTTAAAACTCCGGGACTACCAACCGGGGAGCTGTTTTTT. Its translation: CASNFKTPGLPTGELFF. Drawing the rest from reference TRBV5-1 and TRBJ2-2, the complete variable domain is KAGVTQTPRYLIKTRGQQVTLSCSPISGHRSVSWYQQTPGQGLQFLFEYFSETQRNKGNFPGRFSGRQFSNSRSEMNVSTLELGDSALYLCASNFKTPGLPTGELFFGEGSRLTVL.